This entry describes one TCR beta chain. Antigen specificity is unknown. The CDR3 has 14 amino acids. In germline, CDR1 is MGHDK, CDR2 SYGVNS. V gave up 3 bases and J gave up 1 base, with 10 bases separating them. CD45RO-negative CD8 cells positively selected for CCR7 made up the naive population, which excluded terminally differentiated effector memory CD45RA+ cells. The data stem from a study of shared clonotypes between healthy human individuals. Study-level background: A couple of female and three male donors aged 18 to 49 were enrolled.

Produced via immunoSEQ multiplex PCR; TCRdb's table is partial and in-frame only. Of about 2 million clones in the sample, about 95% were seen once. Study-wide findings and caveats: Limited genetic and exposure-history diversity came from having few donors. Non-shared clonotypes showed lower generation probabilities than clonotypes common to all four donors.

Sequencing was performed on naive CD8+ T cells sorted from blood. The source is a man younger than 30 in good health. The chain carries TRBV25-1 and TRBJ2-7; D not certain. Here the CDR3 DNA reads TGTGCCAGCAGTGACCCTGGCCAATCCTACGAGCAGTACTTC. This sequence encodes CASSDPGQSYEQYF.